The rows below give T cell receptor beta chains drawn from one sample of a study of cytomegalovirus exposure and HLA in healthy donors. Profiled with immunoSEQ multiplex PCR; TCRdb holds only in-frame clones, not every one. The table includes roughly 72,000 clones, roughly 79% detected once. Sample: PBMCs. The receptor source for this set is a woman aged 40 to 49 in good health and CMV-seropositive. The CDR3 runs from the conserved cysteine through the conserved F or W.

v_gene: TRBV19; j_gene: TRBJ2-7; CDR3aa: CATTGPSYEQYF
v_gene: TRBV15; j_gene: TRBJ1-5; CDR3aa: CATREFKPGYNQPQHF
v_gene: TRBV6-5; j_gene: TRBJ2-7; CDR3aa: CASSTGIHEQYF
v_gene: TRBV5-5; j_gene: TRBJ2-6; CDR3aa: CASLSGANVLTF
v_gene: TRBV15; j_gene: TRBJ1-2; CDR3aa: CATSREQGANYGYTF
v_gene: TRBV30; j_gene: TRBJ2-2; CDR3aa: CAWVRVGGWTGELFF
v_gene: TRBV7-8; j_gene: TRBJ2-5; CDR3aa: CASGLAGRETQYF
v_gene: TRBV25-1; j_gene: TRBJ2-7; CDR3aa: CASSPGLEGEQYF
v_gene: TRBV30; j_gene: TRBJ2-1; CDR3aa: CASKSSGRASFNEQFF
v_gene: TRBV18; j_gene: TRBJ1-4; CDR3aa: CASSPDNLPTNEKLFF
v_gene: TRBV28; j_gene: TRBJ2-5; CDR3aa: CASSSTDKETQYF